What follows are 20 T cell receptor beta chains derived from one specimen sequenced in a study of CD8+ T cells in alopecia areata. The treatment here: oral pan-JAK inhibitor, 5-10 mg twice daily. The sequencing template was cDNA reverse transcribed from extracted RNA. Measured with immunoSEQ multiplex PCR; TCRdb has only the in-frame clones, and not every one. The repertoire has around 100,000 clones, 70% to 90% of them found once; the top ten carry around 10%. This specimen was CD8+ T cells sorted from blood, taken at approximately week 31, from a patient treated with tofacitinib. The receptors were sampled from a human donor with alopecia areata.

This clone was picked up one time. V and J are TRBV7-9 and TRBJ1-5, with 7 nucleotides matching TRBD1. Germline CDR1 is SEHNR and CDR2 is FQNEAQ (reference sequence). The V segment lost 4 bases and the J segment 6 bases; nucleotides outside the gene matches: 6. The CDR3 length is 14 residues. The CDR3: CASSSAGGGQPQHF. Here the CDR3 DNA reads TGTGCCAGCAGCTCAGCAGGGGGAGGTCAGCCCCAGCATTTT.

This clone came up a few times. This chain uses TRBV2 with TRBJ2-1; 10 positions match TRBD1. This CDR3 is built from 13 residues. Trimming removed 8 bases from V and 7 bases from J; junction bases left unmatched: 5. Germline V lookup: CDR1 SNHLY, CDR2 FYNNEI. The CDR3 DNA follows: TGTGCCAGCTTGGGACAGGGGAAAAATGAGCAGTTCTTC. Translated, it gives CASLGQGKNEQFF.

Turning to this clone: The same CDR3 also results from other DNA sequences found in this sample. This chain joins TRBV4-1 and TRBJ2-7, with D possibly matching TRBD2 (6 bases). Germline CDR1 is MGHRA and CDR2 is YSYEKL. V shed 1 base and J shed 1 base, with 8 bases lying between them. The CDR3 is 14 residues long. CDR3: CASSQGLGSYEQYF. Here the CDR3 DNA reads TGCGCCAGCAGCCAAGGACTAGGGTCCTACGAGCAGTACTTC.

This chain links TRBV9 with TRBJ2-6; D is possibly TRBD1 or TRBD2 (5 bases each). Germline lookup yields CDR1 SGDLS and CDR2 YYNGEE. The CDR3 length is 15 residues. V lost 3 bases and J lost 4, with 11 bases in between. CDR3 DNA sequence: TGTGCCAGCAGCGAAAAAGGGGACGGGGCCAACGTCCTGACTTTC. This encodes CASSEKGDGANVLTF.

This chain uses TRBV9 with TRBJ1-1, with D perhaps matching TRBD1 (6 bases). The V end lost 0 bases, the J end lost 4 bases, and 16 bases lay between the germline ends. CDR1 and CDR2 (germline): SGDLS, YYNGEE. CDR3 size: 16 residues. In DNA form, the CDR3 reads TGTGCCAGCAGCGTAGACGTCCTGGGACACAGCACTGAAGCTTTCTTT. Translation: CASSVDVLGHSTEAFF.

The chain has TRBV9 and TRBJ2-7; 10 nucleotides align to TRBD2. The CDR3 is 15 amino acids. Trimming at V came to 3 bases and at J to 2 bases, leaving 5 bases not matched to a gene. CDR1 SGDLS and CDR2 YYNGEE come from the germline V gene. CDR3 in amino acids: CASSGSGRPPYEQYF. The CDR3 DNA reads as TGTGCCAGCAGCGGTAGCGGGAGGCCCCCCTACGAGCAGTACTTC.

In DNA, the CDR3 is TGTGCCAGCAGTGAGGGCGGGCGGGGACGGCTTAATGGCTACACCTTC. Amino acids: CASSEGGRGRLNGYTF. The V and J genes are TRBV2 and TRBJ1-2; TRBD1 might be the D (5 bases). CDR1 SNHLY and CDR2 FYNNEI come from the germline V gene. Trimming left V 3 bases short and J 6 bases short, with 20 bases between. This CDR3 has 16 amino acids.

The chain couples TRBV5-1 to TRBJ2-2; 8 bases match TRBD2. The germline CDR1 and CDR2 sequences are SGHRS and YFSETQ. This CDR3 contains 18 residues. With V trimmed by 1 base and J by 6 bases, 14 bases remained unmatched. The CDR3 protein is CASSLISPGAGEAGELFF. CDR3 coding DNA: TGCGCCAGCAGCTTGATATCCCCTGGAGCGGGAGAGGCCGGGGAGCTGTTTTTT.

The chain couples TRBV4-2 to TRBJ2-1; unclear D gene. There are 16 residues in the CDR3. V was trimmed by 0 bases and J by 8 bases, leaving 17 bases between them. Per the germline V gene, CDR1 is LGHNA and CDR2 is YNFKEQ. Here the CDR3 DNA reads TGTGCCAGCAGCCAAGAGGATAGCTCGGAATTATATGAGCAGTTCTTC. It is translated as CASSQEDSSELYEQFF.

The genes are TRBV6-5 and TRBJ1-1; the D gene is possibly TRBD1 (6 bases). The CDR3 totals 14 residues. The germline CDR1 and CDR2 sequences are MNHEY and SVGAGI. V lost 0 bases and J 8 bases, leaving 13 bases between the germline ends. In DNA, the CDR3 is TGTGCCAGCAGTTACTCTCAGGGGTCGGAGGAAGCTTTCTTT. Encoded protein: CASSYSQGSEEAFF.

This sequence joins TRBV29-1 and TRBJ1-2; possible D gene TRBD1, 5 bases. Trimming removed 0 bases from V and 8 bases from J, with 10 bases in between. CDR3 length: 12 amino acids. Per the germline V gene, CDR1 is SQVTM and CDR2 is ANQGSEA. In nucleotides, the CDR3 is TGCAGCGTTGAAGAGGGGACTCCCGGCTACACCTTC. This gives the protein CSVEEGTPGYTF.

V is TRBV6-5 and J is TRBJ2-1, with 9 bases matching TRBD2. The junction had 6 bases not matched to a gene; V was cut back by 5 bases and J by 4 bases. Germline CDR1 is MNHEY and CDR2 is SVGAGI. The CDR3 contains 15 residues. DNA of the CDR3: TGTGCCAGCAGTCGAATAGCGGGAGAATACAATGAGCAGTTCTTC. The encoded protein is CASSRIAGEYNEQFF.

The V call is TRBV6-5, the J call TRBJ2-3; 8 bases fit TRBD2. Germline lookup yields CDR1 MNHEY and CDR2 SVGAGI. The CDR3 consists of 15 residues. The ends lost 5 bases at V and 3 bases at J; junction bases unmatched: 7. CDR3: CASSTIAGTTDTQYF. CDR3 DNA sequence: TGTGCCAGCAGTACTATAGCGGGGACGACAGATACGCAGTATTTT.

The genes are TRBV27 and TRBJ2-7; 8 nucleotides align to TRBD1. The CDR3 runs to 15 residues. Germline CDR1 is MNHEY and CDR2 is SMNVEV (reference sequence). V shed 6 bases, J shed 6 bases, and the junction held 13 bases outside the gene matches. CDR3 in amino acids: CASRTGQGPMGEQYF. For the CDR3, the DNA is TGTGCCAGCAGAACCGGACAGGGACCAATGGGCGAGCAGTACTTC.

The chain links TRBV19 to TRBJ2-2, with 7 bases that match TRBD2. V dropped 3 bases and J dropped 5; count of bases not matched to a gene: 6. The CDR3 length is 15 residues. Germline V lookup: CDR1 LNHDA, CDR2 SQIVND (reference sequence). The CDR3 nucleotides read TGTGCCAGTAGTATCGGCGGGGGAAATACCGGGGAGCTGTTTTTT. Protein product: CASSIGGGNTGELFF.

CDR3 DNA sequence: TGTGCCAGCAGCGGGCCTAGCGGGGGAGCCAAAAACATTCAGTACTTC. This translates into CASSGPSGGAKNIQYF. The chain employs TRBV7-8 and TRBJ2-4; TRBD2 matches 10 bases. This CDR3 is 16 amino acids long. CDR1 is SGHVS and CDR2 is FQNEAQ in the germline V gene. Trimming took 5 bases from V and 0 from J; bases not matched to a gene: 4.

V is TRBV4-1 and J is TRBJ2-7, with D possibly called TRBD1 or TRBD2 (5 bases each). Germline V gene data show CDR1 as MGHRA and CDR2 as YSYEKL. The CDR3 has 15 amino acids. V shed 4 bases and J shed 0 bases, with 13 bases lying between them. In nucleotides, the CDR3 is TGCGCCAGCAGCCTAGGGACCTCGAGCTCCTACGAGCAGTACTTC. It yields the protein CASSLGTSSSYEQYF.

This chain uses TRBV4-1 with TRBJ2-7, with a tentative D call TRBD2 (6 bases). Germline CDR1 reads MGHRA; CDR2 reads YSYEKL. The CDR3 totals 15 residues. V was pared by 4 bases and J by 5 bases, with 18 bases between. Written as DNA, the CDR3 is TGCGCCAGCAGCCCCGAGCGGGTCGAGGGGCACGAGCAGTACTTC. Amino acid sequence: CASSPERVEGHEQYF.

The chain is built from TRBV7-9 and TRBJ1-2, with a tentative D call TRBD1 (5 bases). V was trimmed by 0 bases and J by 7 bases, leaving 18 bases between them. Germline-derived CDR1 and CDR2 are SEHNR and FQNEAQ (reference sequence). The CDR3 length is 16 residues. The CDR3 DNA follows: TGTGCCAGCAGCTTAGCGGCCGAAGCAGGGCTACCTGGCTACACCTTC. Amino acid sequence: CASSLAAEAGLPGYTF. Using reference TRBV7-9 and TRBJ1-2 for the parts outside the CDR3, the full variable domain is DTGVSQNPRHKITKRGQNVTFRCDPISEHNRLYWYRQTLGQGPEFLTYFQNEAQLEKSRLLSDRFSAERPKGSFSTLEIQRTEQGDSAMYLCASSLAAEAGLPGYTFGSGTRLTVV.

This chain connects TRBV5-1 to TRBJ2-4; D may be TRBD1 (6 bases). This CDR3 comprises 15 residues. The V gene's germline CDR1 is SGHRS and CDR2 YFSETQ. Trimming pared 3 bases from V and 2 bases from J, leaving 12 bases between. The CDR3 region has the DNA TGCGCCAGCAGCTCAAGGACAGATTCCAAAAACATTCAGTACTTC. Translation gives CASSSRTDSKNIQYF.